This T cell receptor beta chain originates from a study of metastatic and nonmetastatic thyroid tumors. Study-level points and caveats: A significant increase in TCR beta diversity was reportedly seen in malignant thyroid tumors relative to benign nodules, in blood and tumor.

TCRdb re-called the PCR reads with MiXCR. The repertoire holds about 21,000 clones, 10% to 12% seen once, with less than 8% in the top ten. This CDR3 contains 17 residues. The V gene end was trimmed by 0 bases and the J gene end by 1 base; junction bases not matched to a gene: 8. The germline V gene encodes CDR1 MNHNS and CDR2 SASEGT. Thyroid surgery took place with no prior treatment in any patient. By share, this clone ranks as medium-sized. What it recognizes is unknown. This sequence joins TRBV6-1 and TRBJ2-7; 8 positions agree with TRBD1. This receptor was taken from a female donor with papillary thyroid cancer or a benign thyroid nodule (not recorded which). Some clones in this sample may be carry-over from other donors' samples. The sample consisted of blood. The CDR3 region is CASSEALVRGLSYEQYF. DNA of the CDR3: TGTGCCAGCAGTGAAGCGCTGGTCAGGGGGCTATCCTACGAGCAGTACTTC.